Listed here are 2 T cell receptor beta chains from one sample, sequenced in a study of blood T cell repertoires in COVID-19. Measured with immunoSEQ multiplex PCR; TCRdb has only the in-frame clones, and not every one. The repertoire holds approximately 70,000 clones, 82% seen once, with around 19% in the top ten. Sequenced: peripheral blood. These receptors originate from a human donor in a cohort sampled during active COVID-19.

This chain joins TRBV3-1 (or the pseudogene TRBV3-2) and TRBJ1-2; 8 bases line up with TRBD1. The CDR3 is 13 residues long. Germline CDR1 reads LGHDT; CDR2 reads YNNKEL (reference sequence). V shed 4 bases and J 6 bases; nucleotides not matched to a gene: 4. The CDR3 protein is CASSLPTGDGYTF. DNA of the CDR3: TGTGCCAGCAGCCTTCCGACAGGGGATGGCTACACCTTC.

This clone was picked up one time. The J gene is TRBJ2-3, the V gene TRBV13; possible D gene TRBD2, 5 bases. The CDR3 sequence is 15 residues long. CDR1 and CDR2 from the germline V gene are PRHDT and FYEKMQ (reference sequence). V gave up 0 bases and J gave up 2 bases, with 9 bases separating them. The CDR3 region has the DNA TGTGCCAGCAGCTTAGGACTAGGAACCACAGATACGCAGTATTTT. It specifies CASSLGLGTTDTQYF.